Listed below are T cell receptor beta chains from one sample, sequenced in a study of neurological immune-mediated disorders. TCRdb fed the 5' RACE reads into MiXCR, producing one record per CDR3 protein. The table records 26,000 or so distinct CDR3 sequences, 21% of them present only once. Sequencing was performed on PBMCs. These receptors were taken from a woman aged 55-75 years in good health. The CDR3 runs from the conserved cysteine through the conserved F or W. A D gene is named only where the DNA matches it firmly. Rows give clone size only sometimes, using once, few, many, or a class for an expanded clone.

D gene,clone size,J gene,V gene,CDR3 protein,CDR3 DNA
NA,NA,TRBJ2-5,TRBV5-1,CASSLTQETQYF,TGCGCCAGCAGCTTGACCCAAGAGACCCAGTACTTC
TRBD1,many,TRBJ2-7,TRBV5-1,CASSSGQGSYEQYF,TGCGCCAGCAGCTCCGGACAGGGGTCCTACGAGCAGTACTTC
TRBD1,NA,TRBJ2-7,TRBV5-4,CASSRGTGAYEQYF,TGTGCCAGCAGCCGAGGGACAGGGGCCTACGAGCAGTACTTC
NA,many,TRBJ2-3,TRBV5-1,CASNSGQGTDTQYF,TGCGCCAGCAATTCTGGGCAGGGCACAGATACGCAGTATTTT
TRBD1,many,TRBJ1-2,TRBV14,CASSRWTGAYGYTF,TGTGCCAGCAGCCGGTGGACAGGGGCCTATGGCTACACCTTC
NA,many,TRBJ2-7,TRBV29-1,CSVEGSYEQYF,TGCAGCGTTGAAGGGAGCTACGAGCAGTACTTC
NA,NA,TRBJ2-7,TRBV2,CASSEIYEQYF,TGTGCCAGCAGTGAAATATACGAGCAGTACTTC
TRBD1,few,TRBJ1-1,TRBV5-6,CASSSRTGVNTEAFF,TGTGCCAGCAGCTCCCGGACAGGGGTGAACACTGAAGCTTTCTTT
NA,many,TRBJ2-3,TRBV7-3,CASSSTGGAADTQYF,TGTGCCAGCAGCTCGACAGGCGGGGCCGCAGATACGCAGTATTTT
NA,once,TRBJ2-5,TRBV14,CASSQDSSGETQYF,TGTGCCAGCAGCCAAGATTCAAGCGGAGAGACCCAGTACTTC
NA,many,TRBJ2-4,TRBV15,CATSSETYIQYF,TGTGCCACCAGCAGTGAAACATACATTCAGTACTTC
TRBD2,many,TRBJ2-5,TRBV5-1,CASSFGLAGGETQYF,TGCGCCAGCAGCTTCGGACTAGCGGGAGGAGAGACCCAGTACTTC
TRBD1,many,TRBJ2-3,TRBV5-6,CASSLSRGFSDTQYF,TGTGCCAGCAGCTTGAGCAGGGGGTTTTCAGATACGCAGTATTTT
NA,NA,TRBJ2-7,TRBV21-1,CASSKTYGTSGCSYEQYF,TGTGCCAGCAGCAAAACGTACGGGACTAGCGGTTGCTCCTACGAGCAGTACTTC
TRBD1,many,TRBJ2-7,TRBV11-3,CASSLGTGREQYF,TGTGCCAGCAGCTTAGGGACAGGGCGCGAGCAGTACTTC
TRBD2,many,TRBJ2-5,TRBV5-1,CASRSTSRGETQYF,TGCGCCAGCAGGTCGACTAGCCGGGGAGAGACCCAGTACTTC
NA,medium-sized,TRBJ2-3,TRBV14,CASSQDGPRRTDTQYF,TGTGCCAGCAGCCAAGATGGACCGAGAAGGACAGATACGCAGTATTTT
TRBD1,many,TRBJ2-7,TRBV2,CASSQRRDRAYEQYF,TGTGCCAGCAGCCAACGCCGGGACAGGGCCTACGAGCAGTACTTC
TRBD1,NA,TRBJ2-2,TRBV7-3,CASSLRTGGAGTGELFF,TGTGCCAGCAGCTTAAGAACAGGGGGCGCCGGCACCGGGGAGCTGTTTTTT
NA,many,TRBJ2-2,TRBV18,CASAGGPGELFF,TGTGCCAGCGCGGGCGGCCCCGGGGAGCTGTTTTTT
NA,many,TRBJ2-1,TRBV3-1,CASSYGLYNEQFF,TGTGCCAGCAGCTACGGGCTTTACAATGAGCAGTTCTTC
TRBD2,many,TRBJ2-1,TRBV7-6,CASSFSVAGSLYNEQFF,TGTGCCAGCAGCTTTTCAGTAGCGGGCTCACTCTACAATGAGCAGTTCTTC
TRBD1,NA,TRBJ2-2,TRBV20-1,CSVRKGGSTGELFF,TGCAGTGTTAGAAAAGGGGGCAGCACCGGGGAGCTGTTTTTT
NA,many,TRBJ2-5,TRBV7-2,CASSLGFLGKETQYF,TGTGCCAGCAGCTTAGGATTCCTAGGGAAAGAGACCCAGTACTTC
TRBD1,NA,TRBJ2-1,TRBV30,CAWSVGTVAYNEQFF,TGTGCCTGGAGTGTGGGGACAGTGGCCTACAATGAGCAGTTCTTC
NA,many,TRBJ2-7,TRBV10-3,CAIRPHSSYEQYF,TGTGCCATCAGACCACATAGCTCCTACGAGCAGTACTTC
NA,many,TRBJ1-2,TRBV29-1,CSVEDWVREGYTF,TGCAGCGTTGAAGATTGGGTGAGGGAAGGCTACACCTTC
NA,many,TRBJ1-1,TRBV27,CASSLQGPTLEAFF,TGTGCCAGCAGTTTACAAGGACCCACCCTTGAAGCTTTCTTT
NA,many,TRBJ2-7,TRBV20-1,CSARAGYEQYF,TGCAGTGCTAGAGCCGGGTACGAGCAGTACTTC
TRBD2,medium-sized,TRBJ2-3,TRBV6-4,CASSVLAGGADTQYF,TGTGCCAGCAGTGTACTAGCGGGAGGCGCAGATACGCAGTATTTT
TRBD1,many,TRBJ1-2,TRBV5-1,CASSLAGTGGNPYGYTF,TGCGCCAGCAGCTTGGCCGGGACAGGGGGGAACCCCTATGGCTACACCTTC
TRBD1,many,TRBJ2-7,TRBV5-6,CASSLGDSPYEQYF,TGTGCCAGCAGCTTGGGGGACAGCCCCTACGAGCAGTACTTC
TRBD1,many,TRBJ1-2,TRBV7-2,CASTHRRGHYGYTF,TGTGCCAGCACCCATCGGAGGGGGCACTATGGCTACACCTTC
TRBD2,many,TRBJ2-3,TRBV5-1,CASSSTRGGTDTQYF,TGCGCCAGCAGCTCCACGCGGGGGGGAACAGATACGCAGTATTTT